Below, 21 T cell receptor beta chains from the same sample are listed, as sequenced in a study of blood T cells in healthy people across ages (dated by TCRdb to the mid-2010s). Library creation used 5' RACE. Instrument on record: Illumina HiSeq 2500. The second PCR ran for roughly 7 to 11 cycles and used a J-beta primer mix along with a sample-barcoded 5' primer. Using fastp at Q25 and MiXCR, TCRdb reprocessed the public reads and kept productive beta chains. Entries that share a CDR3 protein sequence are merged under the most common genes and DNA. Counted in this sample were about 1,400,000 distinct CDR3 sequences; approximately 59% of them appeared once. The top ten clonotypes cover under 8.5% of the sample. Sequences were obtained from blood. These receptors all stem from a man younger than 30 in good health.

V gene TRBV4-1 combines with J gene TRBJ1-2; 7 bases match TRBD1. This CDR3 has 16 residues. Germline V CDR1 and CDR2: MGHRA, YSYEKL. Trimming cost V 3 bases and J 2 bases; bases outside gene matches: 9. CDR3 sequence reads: CASSQSLPGQNYGYTF. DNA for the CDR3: TGCGCCAGCAGCCAGTCCTTGCCGGGACAGAACTATGGCTACACCTTC.

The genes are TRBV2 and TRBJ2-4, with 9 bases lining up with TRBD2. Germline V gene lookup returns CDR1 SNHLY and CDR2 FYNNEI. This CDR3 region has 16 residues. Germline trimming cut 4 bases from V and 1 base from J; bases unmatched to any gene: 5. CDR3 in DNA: TGTGCCAGCAGTGGGTTAGCGGGGGAGGCCAAAAACATTCAGTACTTC. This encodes CASSGLAGEAKNIQYF.

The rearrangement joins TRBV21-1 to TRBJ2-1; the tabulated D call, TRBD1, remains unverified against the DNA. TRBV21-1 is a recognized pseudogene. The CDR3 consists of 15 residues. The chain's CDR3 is CASSKNRGALDEQFF. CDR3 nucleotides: TGTGCCAGCAGCAAAAATCGGGGGGCGCTCGATGAGCAGTTCTTC.

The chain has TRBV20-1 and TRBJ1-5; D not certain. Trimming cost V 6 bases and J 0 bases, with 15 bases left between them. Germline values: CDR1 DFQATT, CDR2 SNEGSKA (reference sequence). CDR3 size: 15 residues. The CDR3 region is CSAVTGQYSNQPQHF. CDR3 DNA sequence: TGCAGTGCGGTAACCGGGCAGTATAGCAATCAGCCCCAGCATTTT.

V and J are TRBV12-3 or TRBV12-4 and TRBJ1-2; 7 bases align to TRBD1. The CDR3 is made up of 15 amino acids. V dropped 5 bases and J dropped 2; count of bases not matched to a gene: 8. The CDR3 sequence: CASSQPGQRNYGYTF. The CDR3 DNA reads TGTGCCAGCAGTCAACCGGGACAGAGAAACTATGGCTACACCTTC.

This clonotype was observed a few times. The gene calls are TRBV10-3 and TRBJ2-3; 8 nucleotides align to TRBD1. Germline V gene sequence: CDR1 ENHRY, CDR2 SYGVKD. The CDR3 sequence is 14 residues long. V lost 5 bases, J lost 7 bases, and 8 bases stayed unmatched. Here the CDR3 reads CAISPRTGLNTQYF. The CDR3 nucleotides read TGTGCCATCAGTCCCCGGACAGGGTTAAATACGCAGTATTTT.

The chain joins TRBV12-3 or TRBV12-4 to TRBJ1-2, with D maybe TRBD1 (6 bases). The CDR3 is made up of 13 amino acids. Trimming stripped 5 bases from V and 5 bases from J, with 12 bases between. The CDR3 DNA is TGTGCCAGCAGTGCGACAGGTTTATATGGCTACACCTTC. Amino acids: CASSATGLYGYTF.

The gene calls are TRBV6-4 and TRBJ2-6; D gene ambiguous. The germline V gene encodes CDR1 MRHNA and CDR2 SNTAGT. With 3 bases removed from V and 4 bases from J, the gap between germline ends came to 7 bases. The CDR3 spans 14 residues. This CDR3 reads CASSEEYGANVLTF. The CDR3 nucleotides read TGTGCCAGCAGTGAGGAATACGGGGCCAACGTCCTGACTTTC.

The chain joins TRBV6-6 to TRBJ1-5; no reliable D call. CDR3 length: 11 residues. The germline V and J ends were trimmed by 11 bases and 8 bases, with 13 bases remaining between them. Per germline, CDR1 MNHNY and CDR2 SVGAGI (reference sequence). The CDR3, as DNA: TGTGCCCGCCTGTTGGGGAAGCCCCAGCATTTT. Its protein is CARLLGKPQHF.

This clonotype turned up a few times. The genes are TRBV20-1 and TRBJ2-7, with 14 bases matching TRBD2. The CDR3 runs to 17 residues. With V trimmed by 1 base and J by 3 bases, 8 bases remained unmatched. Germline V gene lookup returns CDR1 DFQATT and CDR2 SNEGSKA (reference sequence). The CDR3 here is CSARGVGLAGVFYEQYF. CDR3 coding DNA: TGCAGTGCTAGAGGGGTGGGACTAGCGGGGGTGTTCTACGAGCAGTACTTC.

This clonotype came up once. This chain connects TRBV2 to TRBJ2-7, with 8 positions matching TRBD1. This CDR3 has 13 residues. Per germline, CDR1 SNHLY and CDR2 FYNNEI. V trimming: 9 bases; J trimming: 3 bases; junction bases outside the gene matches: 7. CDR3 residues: CASSDRVHYEQYF. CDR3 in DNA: TGTGCCAGTTCGGACAGGGTGCACTACGAGCAGTACTTC.

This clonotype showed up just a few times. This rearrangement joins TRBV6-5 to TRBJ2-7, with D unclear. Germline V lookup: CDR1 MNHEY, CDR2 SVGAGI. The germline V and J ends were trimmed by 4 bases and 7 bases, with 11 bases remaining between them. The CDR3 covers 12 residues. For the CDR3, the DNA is TGTGCCAGCAGTTCGTTTGGTCGTGAGCAGTACTTC. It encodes CASSSFGREQYF.

CDR3: CSAEPTQDLGLRSTDTQYF. CDR3 coding DNA: TGCAGTGCCGAACCCACCCAGGACCTAGGCCTACGTAGCACAGATACGCAGTATTTT. The chain has TRBV20-1 and TRBJ2-3; D call uncertain. Trimming removed 6 bases from V and 0 bases from J, with 28 bases in between. Germline V CDR1 and CDR2: DFQATT, SNEGSKA (reference sequence). The CDR3 length is 19 residues.

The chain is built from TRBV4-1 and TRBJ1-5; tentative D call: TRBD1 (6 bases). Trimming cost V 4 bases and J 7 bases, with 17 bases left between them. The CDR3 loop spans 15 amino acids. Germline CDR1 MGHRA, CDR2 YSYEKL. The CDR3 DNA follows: TGCGCCAGCAGCCTTCTAGGGGGAGGACGCCAGCCCCAGCATTTT. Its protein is CASSLLGGGRQPQHF.

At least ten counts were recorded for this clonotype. CDR3 sequence reads: CASSLVGSEQYF. As DNA, the CDR3 is TGCGCCAGCAGCTTGGTCGGTAGCGAGCAGTACTTC. This chain joins TRBV5-1 and TRBJ2-7, with unresolved D. V dropped 0 bases and J dropped 6 bases, with 7 bases sitting between them. Germline V lookup: CDR1 SGHRS, CDR2 YFSETQ. This CDR3 spans 12 amino acids. Filled out from reference TRBV5-1 and TRBJ2-7, the complete variable domain reads KAGVTQTPRYLIKTRGQQVTLSCSPISGHRSVSWYQQTPGQGLQFLFEYFSETQRNKGNFPGRFSGRQFSNSRSEMNVSTLELGDSALYLCASSLVGSEQYFGPGTRLTVT.

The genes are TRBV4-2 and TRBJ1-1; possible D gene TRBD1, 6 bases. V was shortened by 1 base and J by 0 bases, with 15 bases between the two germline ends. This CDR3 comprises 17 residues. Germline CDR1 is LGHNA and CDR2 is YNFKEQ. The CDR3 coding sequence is TGTGCCAGCAGCCAAGGGACGGACAGATCGATGAACACTGAAGCTTTCTTT. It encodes CASSQGTDRSMNTEAFF.

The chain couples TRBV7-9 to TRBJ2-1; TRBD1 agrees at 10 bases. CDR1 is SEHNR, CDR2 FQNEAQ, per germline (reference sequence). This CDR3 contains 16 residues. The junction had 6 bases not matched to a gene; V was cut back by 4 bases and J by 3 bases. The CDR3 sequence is CASSSVRDRGYNEQFF. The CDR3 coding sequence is TGTGCCAGCAGCTCCGTGAGGGACAGGGGCTACAATGAGCAGTTCTTC. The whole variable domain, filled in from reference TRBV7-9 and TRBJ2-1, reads DTGVSQNPRHKITKRGQNVTFRCDPISEHNRLYWYRQTLGQGPEFLTYFQNEAQLEKSRLLSDRFSAERPKGSFSTLEIQRTEQGDSAMYLCASSSVRDRGYNEQFFGPGTRLTVL.

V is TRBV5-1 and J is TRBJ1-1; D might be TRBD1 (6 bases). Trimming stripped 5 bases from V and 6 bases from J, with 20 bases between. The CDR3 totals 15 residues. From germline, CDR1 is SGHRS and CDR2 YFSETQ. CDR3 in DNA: TGCGCCAGCAGATCCCCGCTACAGGGTAGGGCTGAAGCTTTCTTT. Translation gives CASRSPLQGRAEAFF.

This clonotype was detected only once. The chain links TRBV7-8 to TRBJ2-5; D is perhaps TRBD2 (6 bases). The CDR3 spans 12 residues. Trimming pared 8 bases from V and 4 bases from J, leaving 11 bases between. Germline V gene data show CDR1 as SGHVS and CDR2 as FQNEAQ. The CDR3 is CASWGEVETQYF. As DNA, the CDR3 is TGTGCCAGCTGGGGGGAGGTAGAGACCCAGTACTTC.

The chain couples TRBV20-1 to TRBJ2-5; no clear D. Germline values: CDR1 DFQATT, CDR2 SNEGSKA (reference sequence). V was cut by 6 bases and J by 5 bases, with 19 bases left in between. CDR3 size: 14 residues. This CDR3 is CSAHGPDGYETQYF. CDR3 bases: TGCAGTGCCCATGGCCCGGATGGGTACGAGACCCAGTACTTC.

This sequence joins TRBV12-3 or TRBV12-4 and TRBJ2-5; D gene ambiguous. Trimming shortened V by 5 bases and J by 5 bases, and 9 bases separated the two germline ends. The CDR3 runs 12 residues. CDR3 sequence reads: CASSAERETQYF. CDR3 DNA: TGTGCCAGCAGTGCCGAAAGGGAGACCCAGTACTTC.